Listed below are T cell receptor beta chains from one sample, sequenced in a study of OX40 agonist ivuxolimab in advanced cancers. Assay used: immunoSEQ multiplex PCR; TCRdb lists only in-frame clones, some missing. The table includes roughly 97,000 clones, 80% to 90% detected once. Sequencing was performed on CD4+ or CD8+ T cells sorted from blood, taken in a trial of the OX40 agonist ivuxolimab. The receptors stem from an adult with an advanced solid tumor such as melanoma, head and neck, liver or kidney cancer. The CDR3 runs from the conserved cysteine through the conserved F or W.

v_call	j_call	cdr3_aa
TRBV28	TRBJ2-3	CASKGTRADTQYF
TRBV2	TRBJ2-5	CASRRGQQETQYF
TRBV28	TRBJ1-6	CASGPGHTYNSPLHF
TRBV10-1	TRBJ1-5	CASSESNQPQHF
TRBV2	TRBJ2-3	CASSTGTGSQYF
TRBV6-6	TRBJ1-4	CASGRELEKLFF
TRBV4-3	TRBJ1-5	CASSQSTNQPQHF
TRBV19	TRBJ1-5	CASSPGNNQPQHF
TRBV18	TRBJ2-7	CASSRGGRDEQYF
TRBV5-4	TRBJ2-3	CASSSARGLAGSDTQYF
TRBV18	TRBJ2-1	CASSLATGAIQVEQFF
TRBV10-3	TRBJ1-5	CAISDPGTEKPQHF
TRBV7-2	TRBJ1-4	CASSLAGTGEEKLFF
TRBV7-6	TRBJ2-5	CASSLDARSGQETQYF
TRBV7-8	TRBJ2-7	CASSLDRSRLEQYF
TRBV7-2	TRBJ1-2	CASSLGYSFYGYTF
TRBV14	TRBJ1-2	CASSRPNGFYGYTF
TRBV7-2	TRBJ1-5	CASSAWSNQPQHF
TRBV29-1	TRBJ2-3	CSAAPAGATDTQYF
TRBV4-3	TRBJ1-4	CASSQDLTDSNEKLFF
TRBV6-5	TRBJ2-5	CASLGEVGETQYF
TRBV28	TRBJ2-7	CASSSFYEQYF
TRBV6-6	TRBJ1-5	CASSAGGGNQPQHF
TRBV4-3	TRBJ2-7	CASSQDYFGNSYEQYF
TRBV7-2	TRBJ1-2	CASSLEGQPYGYTF
TRBV9	TRBJ2-3	CASSGTSGVQGDTQYF
TRBV19	TRBJ2-6	CASSYAGANVLTF
TRBV7-8	TRBJ2-2	CASSLDAGVSTGELFF
TRBV7-2	TRBJ1-6	CASSSYNSPLHF
TRBV11-3	TRBJ1-6	CASSAGQVHGSPLHF
TRBV4-2	TRBJ2-3	CASSQEERGGPTQYF
TRBV5-1	TRBJ1-4	CASSSQGFNEKLFF
TRBV7-9	TRBJ2-5	CASSPGVLSGPLRGETQYF
TRBV7-9	TRBJ2-1	CASSRSLGEQLF
TRBV9	TRBJ2-2	CASSPRQGADGELFF